This TCR beta chain was captured in a study of blood T cell repertoires in COVID-19 (dated by TCRdb to the early 2020s). Broadly, across the study: Samples covering the acute and convalescent phases of COVID-19 were provided by collaborators in the United States, Italy and Spain. Samples were obtained from the ongoing ImmuneRACE study (first 160 participants) and from about 1,300 subjects provided by 6 global collaborators. The sample metadata nearly always contained a de-identified subject ID, COVID-19 status, age in years and sex. HLA class I and class II types, where available, came from metadata supplied by the sample provider rather than from assay-based typing. The material from the prospective study consisted of cDNA or gDNA derived from T cells, B-cell-depleted T cells, or PBMCs. The repertoires were released in a freely available public database intended as a resource for research on the immune response to SARS-CoV-2. Subjects who had been exposed to COVID-19, were actively infected with it, or had recovered from it provided the deeply sampled blood TCRbeta repertoires that made up the dataset.

On this clone: The specificity of this receptor is unknown. No base quality information exists; no much larger clone differs at one position.

TCRbeta CDR3 regions were amplified from genomic DNA using the immunoSEQ Assay, a bias-controlled multiplex PCR. Per the original workflow: Nucleated cell counts per sample were estimated from amplification of reference gene primers within the assay. To quantify the absolute abundance of each unique TCRbeta CDR3 rearrangement, sequence reads were collapsed and filtered. For each sample, productive Simpson clonality was calculated as the square root of Simpson's diversity index over productive rearrangements. The table was pulled from immuneACCESS by TCRdb, which kept in-frame rearrangements only. Such tables lose some clones; where checked, under half of the loss comes from unresolved V genes, and the rest has no known cause. The V and J calls and the clone size are those of that table, but D and trimming were determined from the DNA. Here the sample has over 200,000 clones; about 80% occur a single time. The ten most abundant clones make up around 3.4% of the sample.

Study-wide conclusions, independent of this receptor: The quantity of clinical and demographic metadata differed by source and by participant and was supplied without curation.

The CDR3 has 16 amino acids, counting the end cysteine and phenylalanine. The DNA shown is the 48-base CDR3, in frame from base 1. Relative to germline, V is 4 bases shorter and J is 2 bases shorter, with 15 bases between their ends. CDR1 and CDR2 (MNHNS, SASEGT) derive from the germline V gene. The collaborating institutions used their own protocols to collect whole blood in K2EDTA tubes. For TCRbeta analysis, collaborators shipped samples as frozen whole blood, isolated PBMCs, or DNA extracted from either of those sample types. Sequenced material: peripheral blood. This sequence was found in a woman aged 80 or older with acute or convalescent COVID-19. Recombination connected TRBV6-1 to TRBJ1-5; tentative D gene TRBD1, with 6 bases matching. The nucleotide sequence is given as TGTGCCAGCAGTGGACCCACAGGGACGCGCAATCAGCCCCAGCATTTT. The resulting protein is CASSGPTGTRNQPQHF.